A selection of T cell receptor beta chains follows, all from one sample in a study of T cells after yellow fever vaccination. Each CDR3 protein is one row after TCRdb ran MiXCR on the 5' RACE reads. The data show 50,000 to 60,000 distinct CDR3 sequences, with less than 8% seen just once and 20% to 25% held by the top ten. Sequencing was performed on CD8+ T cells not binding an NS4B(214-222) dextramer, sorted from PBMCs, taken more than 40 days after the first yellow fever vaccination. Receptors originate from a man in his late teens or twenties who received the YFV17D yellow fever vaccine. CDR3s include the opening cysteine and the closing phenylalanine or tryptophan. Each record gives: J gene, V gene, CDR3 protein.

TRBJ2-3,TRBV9,CASSPGQYPDTQYF
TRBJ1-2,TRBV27,CASSSKGQGRFYGYTF
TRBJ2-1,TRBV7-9,CASSSTSPRGIGQFF
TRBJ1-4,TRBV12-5,CASAVGTNEKLFF
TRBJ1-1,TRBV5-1,CASSLGFFGALDTEAFF
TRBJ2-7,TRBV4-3,CASSQGSSYEQYF
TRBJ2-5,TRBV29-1,CSVEEDYPPETQYF
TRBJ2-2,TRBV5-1,CASLNPNPGQTYTGELFF
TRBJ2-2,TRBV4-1,CASSQDLTGWAVGELFF
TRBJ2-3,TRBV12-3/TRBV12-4,CASSYLLGLDTQYF
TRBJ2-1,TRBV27,CASSVSGGGSDEQFF
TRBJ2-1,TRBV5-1,CASSFLNGLAGTSEQFF
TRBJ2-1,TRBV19,CASSIPGQTYNEQFF
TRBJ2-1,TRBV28,CASSTPYKRGAYNEQFF
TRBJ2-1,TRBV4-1,CASSQGGGAYNEQFF
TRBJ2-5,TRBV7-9,CASSLVGESETQYF
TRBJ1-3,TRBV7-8,CASSVGTEGLQNTIYF
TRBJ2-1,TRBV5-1,CASRAPSSYNEQFF
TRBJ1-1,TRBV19,CASKRDTEAFF
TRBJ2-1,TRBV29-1,CRGSVAGPGGEQFF
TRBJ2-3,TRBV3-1,CASSQGLRGGGDTQYF
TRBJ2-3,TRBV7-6,CASRQNRGEAGGPGDTQYF
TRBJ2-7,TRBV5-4,CASSFGTSSYEQYF
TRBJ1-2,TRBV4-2,CATGRTENGYTF
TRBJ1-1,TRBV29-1,CSVEVPGSTEAFF
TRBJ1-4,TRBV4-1,CASSQSNGLNEKLFF
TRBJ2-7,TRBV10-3,CAISETVYEQYF
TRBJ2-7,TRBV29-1,CSVEVSTSYEQYF
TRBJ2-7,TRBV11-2,CASSLTGDSSYEQYF
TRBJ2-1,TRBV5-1,CASSYLSGGFNEQFF
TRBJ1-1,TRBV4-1,CASSPGQGLTEAFF